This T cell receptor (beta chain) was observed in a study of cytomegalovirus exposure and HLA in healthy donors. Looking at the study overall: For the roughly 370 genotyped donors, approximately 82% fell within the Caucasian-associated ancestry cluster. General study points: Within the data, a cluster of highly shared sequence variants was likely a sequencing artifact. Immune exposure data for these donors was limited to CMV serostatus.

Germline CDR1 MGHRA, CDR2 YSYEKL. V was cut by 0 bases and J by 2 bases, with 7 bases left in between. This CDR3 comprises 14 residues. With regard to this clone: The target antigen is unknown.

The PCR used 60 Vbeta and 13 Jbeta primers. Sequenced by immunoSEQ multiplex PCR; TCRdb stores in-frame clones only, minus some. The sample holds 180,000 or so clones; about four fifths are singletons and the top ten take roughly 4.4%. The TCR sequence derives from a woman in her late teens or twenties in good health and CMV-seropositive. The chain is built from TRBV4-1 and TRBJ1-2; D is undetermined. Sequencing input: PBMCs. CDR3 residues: CASSQETANYGYTF. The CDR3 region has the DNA TGCGCCAGCAGCCAAGAAACCGCGAACTATGGCTACACCTTC.